The TCR beta chain described here comes from a study of blood T cell repertoires in COVID-19. On the study more broadly: Nucleic acid was either cDNA or gDNA, and it came from T cells, B-cell-depleted T cells, or PBMCs.

Trimming cost V 4 bases and J 5 bases; bases outside gene matches: 11. Germline values: CDR1 MNHEY, CDR2 SVGEGT. The CDR3 contains 16 residues. Enrollees, 18 to 89 years old, lived in about two dozen US areas. The protocol was immunoSEQ multiplex PCR, while the TCRdb copy is restricted to in-frame clones and leaves out a portion. This table holds almost 250,000 clones, 75% to 90% found once. J is TRBJ1-1 and V is TRBV6-2 or TRBV6-3, with 9 bases aligning to TRBD1. This sequence originates from a woman aged 25 to 39 who had recovered from COVID-19. The sample consisted of PBMCs or T cells enriched from blood (not recorded which). The DNA of the CDR3 is TGTGCCAGCAGTTCTTCACAGGGGGCGGGTAGAACTGAAGCTTTCTTT. It translates to CASSSSQGAGRTEAFF.